This T cell receptor beta chain was captured by sequencing in a study of cytomegalovirus exposure and HLA in healthy donors. Primers for the PCR totalled 60 Vbeta and 13 Jbeta. Method: immunoSEQ multiplex PCR; TCRdb's copy keeps in-frame clones and lacks some. The table lists some 200,000 clones, approximately 70% of them singletons, with approximately 2.5% in the top ten. The V gene lost 1 base and the J gene lost 0 bases, with 13 bases spanning the gap. The length of the CDR3 is 17 residues. CDR1 and CDR2 (germline): SGHVS, FQNEAQ. Sequenced material: PBMCs. The chain is built from TRBV7-8 and TRBJ1-5, with a tentative D call TRBD1 (5 bases). This receptor was obtained from a man aged 35 to 55 in good health and CMV-seropositive. The CDR3 nucleotides are TGTGCCAGCAGCTTAGGTGGGGCCGCCGGTAGCAATCAGCCCCAGCATTTT. It translates to CASSLGGAAGSNQPQHF.